This T cell receptor beta chain was documented in a study of T cell responses to AZD1222 COVID-19 vaccine. The repertoire was sequenced with immunoSEQ multiplex PCR; TCRdb's copy has only in-frame clones and lacks some. This sample contains about 140,000 clones. Germline-derived CDR1 and CDR2 are MNHEY and SMNVEV (reference sequence). The CDR3 runs to 15 residues. V gave up 6 bases and J gave up 2 bases, with 14 bases separating them. The sequencing input was peripheral blood. This chain joins TRBV27 and TRBJ2-1; D uncertain. This clonotype was sampled from an adult in good health. The chain's CDR3 is CASSYTTDAYNEQFF. CDR3 sequence (DNA): TGTGCCAGCAGCTACACCACGGACGCCTACAATGAGCAGTTCTTC.